Presented here are 18 T cell receptor beta chains from one specimen sequenced in a study of T cell repertoires in ileal Crohn's disease. Described time point: neoterminal ileum biopsy at postoperative endoscopy, about 6 months after surgery. Sequencing used immunoSEQ multiplex PCR; TCRdb keeps in-frame clones, though not all of them. The sample comprises 5,000 or so clones, around 69% of which are singletons, and less than 35% rests with the top ten. The sequenced sample was ileal tissue. These receptors were collected from an adult with Crohn's disease.

V is TRBV19 and J is TRBJ1-5, with a weak D call TRBD1 (5 bases). V gave up 4 bases and J gave up 1 base, with 11 bases separating them. The length of the CDR3 is 15 residues. Looked up from germline, CDR1 is LNHDA and CDR2 is SQIVND (reference sequence). The CDR3 loop is CASSTTARSNQPQHF. As DNA, the CDR3 is TGTGCCAGTAGTACGACAGCAAGAAGCAATCAGCCCCAGCATTTT.

The V and J genes are TRBV29-1 and TRBJ1-1, with 7 bases lining up with TRBD1. With 6 bases clipped from V and 8 bases from J, the junction kept 6 bases outside the gene matches. The V gene's germline CDR1 is SQVTM and CDR2 ANQGSEA. The CDR3 runs to 11 residues. This chain's CDR3 is CSVRQGGEAFF. The CDR3 DNA follows: TGCAGCGTCCGACAGGGTGGAGAAGCTTTCTTT.

As regards this clone: Since no conserved phenylalanine or tryptophan closes the CDR3, a read error is the likely cause. CDR3 in amino acids: CASSRGSWGLPQHL. The DNA of the CDR3 is TGTGCCAGCAGCCGGGGGTCGTGGGGTTTGCCCCAGCATTTG. The genes are TRBV5-6 and TRBJ1-5, with D perhaps TRBD1 (5 bases). The CDR3 spans 14 residues. The germline V and J ends were trimmed by 4 bases and 9 bases, with 17 bases remaining between them. Per germline, CDR1 SGHDT and CDR2 YYEEEE.

There are a few counts of this clone. V and J are TRBV18 and TRBJ2-1, with 7 bases fitting TRBD2. Germline V lookup: CDR1 KGHSH, CDR2 LQKENI. Trimming at V came to 6 bases and at J to 6 bases, leaving 20 bases not matched to a gene. The CDR3 has 18 residues. CDR3 amino acids: CASSLRGSGTPLGNEQFF. The CDR3, as DNA: TGTGCCAGCTCCCTCCGGGGCAGCGGGACCCCTCTTGGCAATGAGCAGTTCTTC. Together with reference TRBV18 and TRBJ2-1, the CDR3 gives the full variable domain: NAGVMQNPRHLVRRRGQEARLRCSPMKGHSHVYWYRQLPEEGLKFMVYLQKENIIDESGMPKERFSAEFPKEGPSILRIQQVVRGDSAAYFCASSLRGSGTPLGNEQFFGPGTRLTVL.

This clone has just a few counts. The chain is built from TRBV6-6 and TRBJ2-7, with 11 bases identical to TRBD2. Germline assignment: CDR1 MNHNY and CDR2 SVGAGI (reference sequence). The CDR3 is made up of 15 amino acids. V dropped 2 bases and J dropped 5; count of bases not matched to a gene: 5. The CDR3 sequence: CASSYRGSGRDEQYV. The DNA for the CDR3 is TGTGCCAGCAGTTACCGAGGTAGCGGGAGGGACGAGCAGTACGTC.

The sample holds a few counts of this clone. The genes are TRBV15 and TRBJ1-3; D remains unclear. CDR3 length: 15 residues. Deletions cut 0 bases from V and 0 bases from J, with 6 bases between. Germline CDR1 reads LNHNV; CDR2 reads YYDKDF (reference sequence). DNA of the CDR3: TGTGCCACCAGCAGAGAACGGGACTCTGGAAACACCATATATTTT. Translation gives CATSRERDSGNTIYF.

This chain joins TRBV27 and TRBJ1-5; D not certain. This CDR3 contains 13 residues. CDR1 is MNHEY, CDR2 SMNVEV, per germline (reference sequence). V was cut by 5 bases and J by 5 bases, with 10 bases left in between. The CDR3 region has the DNA TGTGCCAGCAGTCCCCACTCCCATCAGCCCCAGCATTTT. Translation: CASSPHSHQPQHF.

V and J are TRBV2 and TRBJ1-2; D not certain. The CDR3 length is 12 residues. Germline V gene lookup returns CDR1 SNHLY and CDR2 FYNNEI. The V and J ends lost 6 bases and 0 bases respectively, with 5 bases between them. CDR3 in DNA: TGTGCCAGCAGCACTTCTAACTATGGCTACACCTTC. It encodes CASSTSNYGYTF.

This clone was recorded only once. V gene TRBV11-3 combines with J gene TRBJ1-1, with D maybe TRBD1 (5 bases). Germline values: CDR1 SGHNT, CDR2 YENEEA. The CDR3 is 13 residues long. Between the trimmed V and J ends, which lost 1 base and 8 bases, there was a span of 11 bases. CDR3: CASSLVQGGEAFF. CDR3 nucleotide sequence: TGTGCCAGCAGCTTAGTTCAGGGTGGGGAAGCTTTCTTT. Full variable domain (missing parts from reference TRBV11-3 and TRBJ1-1): EAGVVQSPRYKIIEKKQPVAFWCNPISGHNTLYWYLQNLGQGPELLIRYENEEAVDDSQLPKDRFSAERLKGVDSTLKIQPAELGDSAVYLCASSLVQGGEAFFGQGTRLTVV.

The rearrangement uses TRBV29-1 and TRBJ1-3, with TRBD1 identical over 9 bases. Germline trimming cut 7 bases from V and 6 bases from J; bases unmatched to any gene: 10. The CDR3 is 14 amino acids. Per germline, CDR1 SQVTM and CDR2 ANQGSEA. CDR3 residues: CSAYGTGRQNTIYF. The CDR3 DNA sequence: TGCAGCGCTTACGGGACAGGGCGTCAAAACACCATATATTTT.

V gene TRBV6-6 combines with J gene TRBJ1-4; 8 positions agree with TRBD1. Trimming cost V 10 bases and J 6 bases; bases outside gene matches: 10. The CDR3 has 14 residues. CDR1 and CDR2 (germline): MNHNY, SVGAGI (reference sequence). CDR3 nucleotides: TGTGCCACAAAAATGACAGGGGCGGATGAAAAACTGTTTTTT. This codes for CATKMTGADEKLFF.

The chain joins TRBV7-3 to TRBJ2-7; TRBD1 aligns across 11 bases. Germline V gene sequence: CDR1 SGHTA, CDR2 FQGTGA. V gave up 0 bases and J gave up 3 bases; unmatched junction bases: 4. The CDR3 sequence is 16 residues long. Written as DNA, the CDR3 is TGTGCCAGCAGCTTAACCGCCGGGACAGGGGGCTACGAGCAGTACTTC. Its protein is CASSLTAGTGGYEQYF.

The CDR3 coding sequence is TGTGCCTCGACTGGCCCAGGGGGTAATGAAAAACTGTTTTTT. Translation gives CASTGPGGNEKLFF. V gene TRBV30 combines with J gene TRBJ1-4, with 7 bases aligning to TRBD1. This CDR3 has 14 residues. Germline CDR1 GTSNPN, CDR2 SVGIG (reference sequence). Trimming cost V 7 bases and J 4 bases; bases outside gene matches: 9. Supplemented by reference TRBV30 and TRBJ1-4, the full variable domain reads SQTIHQWPATLVQPVGSPLSLECTVEGTSNPNLYWYRQAAGRGLQLLFYSVGIGQISSEVPQNLSASRPQDRQFILSSKKLLLSDSGFYLCASTGPGGNEKLFFGSGTQLSVL.

V is TRBV4-2 and J is TRBJ2-5; the match to TRBD2 covers 14 bases. The CDR3 is 19 residues long. J gave up 5 bases and V 0 bases, and 11 bases lay outside the gene matches. Germline CDR1 and CDR2: LGHNA and YNFKEQ. CDR3 sequence: CASSQEFGGTSGGRETQYF. The DNA of the CDR3 is TGTGCCAGCAGCCAAGAGTTCGGAGGGACTAGCGGGGGCCGGGAGACCCAGTACTTC.

The chain carries TRBV6-1 and TRBJ2-3; the match to TRBD1 covers 8 bases. The CDR3 has 13 residues. CDR1 and CDR2 (germline): MNHNS, SASEGT. CDR3 protein: CATTGAPRDTQYF. Here the CDR3 DNA reads TGTGCGACGACAGGGGCCCCCAGGGATACGCAGTATTTT.

This sequence joins TRBV6-4 and TRBJ2-1; 11 nucleotides match TRBD1. With V trimmed by 2 bases and J by 7 bases, 1 base remained unmatched. This CDR3 is built from 14 residues. Germline values: CDR1 MRHNA, CDR2 SNTAGT. The CDR3 sequence is CASSDGQGANEQFF. The CDR3 DNA is TGTGCCAGCAGTGACGGACAGGGGGCGAATGAGCAGTTCTTC.

Only a few counts were recorded for this clone. The CDR3 reads CAGRGQLTEAFF. The CDR3 bases are TGTGCCGGTCGGGGACAGCTCACTGAAGCTTTCTTT. The chain employs TRBV30 and TRBJ1-1; 7 bases agree with TRBD1. The germline V gene has CDR1 GTSNPN and CDR2 SVGIG (reference sequence). The CDR3 sequence is 12 residues long. The V and J ends lost 8 bases and 4 bases, in that order; junction bases with no gene match: 7.

This chain links TRBV15 with TRBJ1-4, with 7 bases aligning to TRBD1. The CDR3 sequence is 15 residues long. CDR1 and CDR2 from the germline V gene are LNHNV and YYDKDF (reference sequence). The trim removed 0 bases at V and 4 bases at J, leaving 2 bases unmatched. The CDR3 DNA follows: TGTGCCACCAGCAGAGATGGACAGGATAATGAAAAACTGTTTTTT. It specifies CATSRDGQDNEKLFF.